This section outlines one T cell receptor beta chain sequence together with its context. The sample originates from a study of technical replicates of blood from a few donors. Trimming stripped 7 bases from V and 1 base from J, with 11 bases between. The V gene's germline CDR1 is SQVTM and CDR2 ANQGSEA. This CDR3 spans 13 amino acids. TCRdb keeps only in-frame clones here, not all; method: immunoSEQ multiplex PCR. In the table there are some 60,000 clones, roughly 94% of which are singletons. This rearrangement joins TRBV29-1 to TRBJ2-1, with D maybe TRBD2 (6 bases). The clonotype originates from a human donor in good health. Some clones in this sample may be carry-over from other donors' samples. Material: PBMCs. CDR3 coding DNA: TGCAGCGCCGGGAGTATGTCCTACAATGAGCAGTTCTTC. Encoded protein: CSAGSMSYNEQFF.